This T cell receptor beta chain was sequenced for a study of cytomegalovirus exposure and HLA in healthy donors. Regarding the study as a whole: Altogether, 150 or so TCR beta chains were recorded as cytomegalovirus-associated. Rarity marked most TCR sequences, yet some public TCRs occurred in many donors.

The germline CDR1 and CDR2 sequences are SEHNR and FQNEAQ (reference sequence). This CDR3 has 17 residues. The ends lost 1 base at V and 7 bases at J; junction bases unmatched: 13. Assay used: immunoSEQ multiplex PCR; TCRdb lists only in-frame clones, some missing. The table lists some 140,000 clones, approximately 85% of them singletons. These donors were members of the 120-subject validation cohort, a group separate from the roughly 670-subject first cohort. Comments on this clone: Its antigen is undetermined.

The V and J genes are TRBV7-9 and TRBJ2-1; TRBD2 agrees at 7 bases. Sequenced: PBMCs. The receptor was isolated from a woman in her thirties in good health and CMV-seronegative. The CDR3 reads CASSLVWGGGGRNEQFF. The DNA for the CDR3 is TGTGCCAGCAGCTTAGTATGGGGCGGCGGGGGAAGGAATGAGCAGTTCTTC.